The 28 T cell receptor beta chains presented below share a single source sample, sequenced in a study of blood T cell repertoires in COVID-19. Using immunoSEQ multiplex PCR, the repertoire was profiled, and TCRdb retains in-frame clones only, with some absent. The sample lists under 350,000 clones, 65% to 90% occurring once. Sequencing used PBMCs or T cells enriched from blood (not recorded which). The receptors here all came from a woman in her forties with acute COVID-19.

The gene calls are TRBV21-1 and TRBJ2-3; the listed D gene, TRBD1, was not tested against the DNA. TRBV21-1 is termed a pseudogene. CDR3 length equals 14 residues. CDR3 in DNA: TGTGCCAGCAGAACCAGGGTCGTGACAGATACGCAGTATTTT. This translates into CASRTRVVTDTQYF.

This rearrangement joins TRBV3-1 (or the pseudogene TRBV3-2) to TRBJ1-2, with D possibly being TRBD1 (6 bases). From germline, CDR1 is LGHDT and CDR2 YNNKEL (reference sequence). The V end lost 8 bases, the J end lost 0 bases, and 13 bases lay between the germline ends. The CDR3 has 14 residues. The CDR3 region has the DNA TGTGCCAGCGGATCCAGACAGGCTAACTATGGCTACACCTTC. This codes for CASGSRQANYGYTF.

The V gene is TRBV5-1, the J gene TRBJ2-4; D gene ambiguous. The CDR3 runs 16 residues. V gave up 1 base and J gave up 4 bases, with 15 bases separating them. Germline V gene lookup returns CDR1 SGHRS and CDR2 YFSETQ. The CDR3 DNA is TGCGCCAGCAGCTTGTCCCAGGTTTCAGAAAAAAACATTCAGTACTTC. It encodes CASSLSQVSEKNIQYF.

The chain links TRBV29-1 to TRBJ2-3, with D possibly TRBD1 on 5 matching bases. The CDR3 contains 15 residues. Trimming shortened V by 7 bases and J by 5 bases, and 22 bases separated the two germline ends. The germline gives CDR1 SQVTM, CDR2 ANQGSEA. Here the CDR3 reads CSAKQDYTIVDTQYF. In nucleotides, the CDR3 is TGCAGCGCTAAACAGGATTACACCATCGTAGATACGCAGTATTTT.

The gene calls are TRBV19 and TRBJ2-2; 7 positions match TRBD1. J was trimmed by 2 bases and V by 10 bases; bases with no gene match: 4. The CDR3 totals 13 residues. Germline V lookup: CDR1 LNHDA, CDR2 SQIVND (reference sequence). Here the CDR3 DNA reads TGTGCCACCAACAGGGGAAACACCGGGGAGCTGTTTTTT. It translates to CATNRGNTGELFF.

This clone was detected only a few times. The gene calls are TRBV6-2 or TRBV6-3 and TRBJ2-7, with 8 bases fitting TRBD1. After removal of 2 bases from V and 1 base from J, the junction contained 4 bases not matched to a gene. The germline V gene has CDR1 MNHEY and CDR2 SVGEGT. This CDR3 is built from 15 residues. The CDR3 sequence: CASSYLDRVSYEQYF. The DNA for the CDR3 is TGTGCCAGCAGTTACCTGGACAGGGTATCCTACGAGCAGTACTTC.

This clone was seen once. This chain links TRBV7-2 with TRBJ2-3, with 10 nucleotides matching TRBD2. The length of the CDR3 is 15 residues. Trimming took 4 bases from V and 4 from J; bases not matched to a gene: 5. Looked up from germline, CDR1 is SGHTA and CDR2 is FQGNSA. Here the CDR3 reads CASSSRTSGPDTQYF. The CDR3 bases are TGTGCCAGCAGCTCCCGGACTAGCGGCCCAGATACGCAGTATTTT.

This clone was observed a single time. The V and J genes are TRBV7-3 and TRBJ1-1, with D uncertain. The CDR3 consists of 14 residues. The germline V and J ends were trimmed by 0 bases and 1 base, with 6 bases remaining between them. Germline V gives CDR1 SGHTA, CDR2 FQGTGA. In DNA, the CDR3 is TGTGCCAGCAGCTTAACGGCAGAGAACACTGAAGCTTTCTTT. Translated, it gives CASSLTAENTEAFF.

This chain connects TRBV4-3 to TRBJ1-1; 8 positions agree with TRBD1. The CDR3 runs 16 residues. The germline V gene has CDR1 LGHNA and CDR2 YSLEER. With 4 bases clipped from V and 2 bases from J, the junction kept 9 bases outside the gene matches. CDR3 protein: CASSPGQGKGNTEAFF. The CDR3 nucleotides read TGCGCCAGCAGCCCCGGACAGGGAAAAGGTAACACTGAAGCTTTCTTT.

The rearrangement uses TRBV19 and TRBJ2-2, with D tentatively TRBD2 (6 bases). The CDR3 consists of 15 residues. The germline V and J ends were trimmed by 7 bases and 8 bases, with 20 bases remaining between them. Germline-derived CDR1 and CDR2 are LNHDA and SQIVND (reference sequence). The CDR3 nucleotides are TGTGCCAGTATGGAGACTAGAAGATTAAGAGGGGAGCTGTTTTTT. It encodes CASMETRRLRGELFF.

V usage is TRBV19 and J usage is TRBJ1-1; TRBD1 matches 10 bases. The V and J ends lost 4 bases and 0 bases, in that order; junction bases with no gene match: 11. The CDR3 length is 18 residues. Germline V gives CDR1 LNHDA, CDR2 SQIVND (reference sequence). CDR3 DNA: TGTGCCAGTAGTAATATGGGGCGGGGACAGGGGTTGAACACTGAAGCTTTCTTT. Residues: CASSNMGRGQGLNTEAFF.

This clone was seen a handful of times. The V gene is TRBV13, the J gene TRBJ1-1, with a weak D call TRBD1 (6 bases). Trimming stripped 5 bases from V and 10 bases from J, with 17 bases between. Per germline, CDR1 PRHDT and CDR2 FYEKMQ (reference sequence). The CDR3 runs 13 residues. The CDR3: CASSLIRGAVAFF. The CDR3 DNA reads TGTGCCAGCAGCCTGATTCGGGGGGCGGTAGCTTTCTTT.

This sequence joins TRBV19 and TRBJ2-1; 8 nucleotides agree with TRBD2. The trim removed 6 bases at V and 4 bases at J, leaving 8 bases unmatched. The CDR3 is 15 residues long. Germline V gene sequence: CDR1 LNHDA, CDR2 SQIVND (reference sequence). The CDR3 sequence: CASSLIAGSYNEQFF. CDR3 coding DNA: TGTGCCAGTAGCCTCATAGCGGGGTCTTACAATGAGCAGTTCTTC.

J is TRBJ2-3 and V is TRBV4-2; 9 bases map to TRBD1. Germline V gene sequence: CDR1 LGHNA, CDR2 YNFKEQ. This CDR3 is 15 amino acids long. J gave up 3 bases and V 2 bases, and 3 bases lay outside the gene matches. CDR3 protein: CASSQIGQGTDTQYF. The CDR3 DNA follows: TGTGCCAGCAGCCAAATAGGACAGGGGACAGATACGCAGTATTTT.

This clone was observed once. The CDR3 sequence is CASTGGTGSGNEQFF. DNA for the CDR3: TGTGCCAGCACCGGGGGGACAGGGAGCGGCAATGAGCAGTTCTTC. This rearrangement joins TRBV6-5 to TRBJ2-1; the match to TRBD1 covers 9 bases. The germline gives CDR1 MNHEY, CDR2 SVGAGI. V trimming: 7 bases; J trimming: 6 bases; junction bases outside the gene matches: 10. The CDR3 spans 15 residues.

CDR3 region: CASSLKRQRPPSTENTEAFF. CDR3 coding DNA: TGTGCCAGCAGCCTCAAAAGACAGAGACCCCCCTCAACCGAGAACACTGAAGCTTTCTTT. The chain recombines TRBV7-8 with TRBJ1-1, with D possibly being TRBD1 (5 bases). There are 20 residues in the CDR3. CDR1 is SGHVS, CDR2 FQNEAQ, per germline. Trimming removed 5 bases at V and 1 base at J, with 29 bases between.

The chain employs TRBV10-3 and TRBJ2-3; the match to TRBD1 covers 9 bases. The germline V gene encodes CDR1 ENHRY and CDR2 SYGVKD. With V trimmed by 5 bases and J by 4 bases, 7 bases remained unmatched. CDR3 length: 15 residues. CDR3 in amino acids: CAISSRDRDSDTQYF. In DNA, the CDR3 is TGTGCCATCAGTAGCCGGGACAGGGACTCAGATACGCAGTATTTT.

This chain connects TRBV11-2 to TRBJ1-5; 9 nucleotides line up with TRBD1. The germline gives CDR1 SGHAT, CDR2 FQNNGV. J lost 2 bases, V lost 5 bases, and 4 bases had no gene match. The CDR3 loop spans 15 amino acids. The CDR3 loop reads CASSQQGARNQPQHF. CDR3 nucleotides: TGTGCCAGCAGCCAACAGGGGGCCCGCAATCAGCCCCAGCATTTT. Variable domain in full (rest from reference TRBV11-2 and TRBJ1-5): EAGVAQSPRYKIIEKRQSVAFWCNPISGHATLYWYQQILGQGPKLLIQFQNNGVVDDSQLPKDRFSAERLKGVDSTLKIQPAKLEDSAVYLCASSQQGARNQPQHFGDGTRLSIL.

The rearrangement uses TRBV13 and TRBJ2-2; 8 bases agree with TRBD2. The junction had 8 bases not matched to a gene; V was cut back by 5 bases and J by 15 bases. The germline CDR1 and CDR2 sequences are PRHDT and FYEKMQ (reference sequence). This CDR3 contains 12 residues. The CDR3 DNA reads TGTGCCAGCAGCCCCGGGAGGGGCAAGGTGTTTTTT. This sequence encodes CASSPGRGKVFF.

The rearrangement joins TRBV4-3 to TRBJ1-6, with D unresolved. The CDR3 extends over 16 amino acids. Germline V CDR1 and CDR2: LGHNA, YSLEER. Deletions cut 0 bases from V and 4 bases from J, with 10 bases between. CDR3 DNA sequence: TGCGCCAGCAGCCAAGATAGAGTGAGATATAATTCACCCCTCCACTTT. This translates into CASSQDRVRYNSPLHF.

This chain connects TRBV19 to TRBJ2-7; 9 nucleotides align to TRBD1. Germline V gene sequence: CDR1 LNHDA, CDR2 SQIVND (reference sequence). Trimming cost V 8 bases and J 5 bases; bases outside gene matches: 10. CDR3 length: 14 residues. CDR3 DNA: TGTGCCAGTGCGGACAGGGGCCGATTGGACGAGCAGTACTTC. This encodes CASADRGRLDEQYF.

The chain uses TRBV29-1 and TRBJ1-1, with D hard to call. The V gene lost 1 base and the J gene lost 0 bases, with 6 bases spanning the gap. Germline lookup yields CDR1 SQVTM and CDR2 ANQGSEA. The CDR3 runs to 13 residues. CDR3 bases: TGCAGCGTTGAAGCCCAATTGAACACTGAAGCTTTCTTT. This codes for CSVEAQLNTEAFF.

This clone has only a few counts. The chain carries TRBV28 and TRBJ1-5; the D gene is possibly TRBD1 (6 bases). V dropped 6 bases and J dropped 7 bases, with 13 bases sitting between them. Germline values: CDR1 MDHEN, CDR2 SYDVKM. The length of the CDR3 is 13 residues. CDR3 nucleotide sequence: TGTGCCAGCAGCACTTCCAGGGGCCAGCCCCAGCATTTT. Translation: CASSTSRGQPQHF.

J is TRBJ1-5 and V is TRBV19, with 12 bases identical to TRBD1. From germline, CDR1 is LNHDA and CDR2 SQIVND (reference sequence). The ends lost 4 bases at V and 2 bases at J; junction bases unmatched: 12. The CDR3 consists of 19 residues. This chain's CDR3 is CASSTIRDRGRGGNQPQHF. As DNA, the CDR3 is TGTGCCAGTAGTACCATCCGGGACAGGGGGCGAGGGGGCAATCAGCCCCAGCATTTT.

This clone appeared once. This chain uses TRBV7-9 with TRBJ2-6, with D hard to call. Germline V lookup: CDR1 SEHNR, CDR2 FQNEAQ (reference sequence). Trimming left V 4 bases short and J 0 bases short, with 4 bases between. There are 14 residues in the CDR3. The CDR3 nucleotides read TGTGCCAGCAGCTCTTACTCTGGGGCCAACGTCCTGACTTTC. Its protein product is CASSSYSGANVLTF.

This clone was seen once. This chain joins TRBV19 and TRBJ1-5; D is undetermined. From germline, CDR1 is LNHDA and CDR2 SQIVND (reference sequence). This CDR3 is built from 15 residues. V was cut by 1 base and J by 2 bases, with 9 bases left in between. The CDR3 coding sequence is TGTGCCAGTAGTATAGTTCACGAGGGCAATCAGCCCCAGCATTTT. Translated: CASSIVHEGNQPQHF.

This clone was picked up a small number of times. The rearrangement joins TRBV28 to TRBJ1-2; D ambiguous. CDR3 length equals 13 residues. Between the trimmed V and J ends, which lost 5 bases and 8 bases, there was a span of 15 bases. The germline V gene has CDR1 MDHEN and CDR2 SYDVKM. The CDR3 nucleotides are TGTGCCAGCAGTCGGCTAACAGTAACGGGCTACACCTTC. Protein sequence: CASSRLTVTGYTF.

V usage is TRBV6-4 and J usage is TRBJ2-1, with TRBD2 identical over 8 bases. The CDR3 contains 15 residues. With 6 bases clipped from V and 5 bases from J, the junction kept 9 bases outside the gene matches. Germline CDR1 and CDR2: MRHNA and SNTAGT. The CDR3 sequence: CASSLGGGVNNEQFF. CDR3 sequence (DNA): TGTGCCAGCAGCCTCGGGGGGGGCGTGAACAATGAGCAGTTCTTC.